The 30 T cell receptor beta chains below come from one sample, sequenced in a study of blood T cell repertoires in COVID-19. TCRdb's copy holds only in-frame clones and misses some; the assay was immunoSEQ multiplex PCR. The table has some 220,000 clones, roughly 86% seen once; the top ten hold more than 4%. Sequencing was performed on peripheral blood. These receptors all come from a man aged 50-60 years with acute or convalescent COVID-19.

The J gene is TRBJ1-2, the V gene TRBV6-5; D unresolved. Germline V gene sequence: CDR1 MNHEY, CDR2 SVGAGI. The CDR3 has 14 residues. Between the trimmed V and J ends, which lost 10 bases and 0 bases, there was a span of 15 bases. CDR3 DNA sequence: TGTGCCATCGGACGGGGAGGAGCTAACTATGGCTACACCTTC. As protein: CAIGRGGANYGYTF.

This CDR3 is CAISESPGQGTYEQYF. DNA for the CDR3: TGTGCCATCAGTGAGTCTCCGGGACAGGGGACCTACGAGCAGTACTTC. The chain carries TRBV10-3 and TRBJ2-7, with 10 nucleotides matching TRBD1. Germline-derived CDR1 and CDR2 are ENHRY and SYGVKD. With V trimmed by 0 bases and J by 2 bases, 4 bases remained unmatched. The CDR3 is 16 residues long.

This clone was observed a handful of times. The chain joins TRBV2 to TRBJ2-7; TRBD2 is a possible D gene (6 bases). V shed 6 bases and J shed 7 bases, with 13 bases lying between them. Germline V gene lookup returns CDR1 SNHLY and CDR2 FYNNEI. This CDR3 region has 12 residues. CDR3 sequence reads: CASRQVGLEQYF. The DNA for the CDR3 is TGTGCCAGCAGACAGGTGGGACTGGAGCAGTACTTC. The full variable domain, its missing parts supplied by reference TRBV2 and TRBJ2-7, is EPEVTQTPSHQVTQMGQEVILRCVPISNHLYFYWYRQILGQKVEFLVSFYNNEISEKSEIFDDQFSVERPDGSNFTLKIRSTKLEDSAMYFCASRQVGLEQYFGPGTRLTVT.

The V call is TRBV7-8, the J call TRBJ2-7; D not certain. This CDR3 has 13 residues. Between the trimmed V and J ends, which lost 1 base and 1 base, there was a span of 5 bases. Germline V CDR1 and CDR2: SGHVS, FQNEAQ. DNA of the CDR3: TGTGCCAGCAGCTTAGATTCGTCCTACGAGCAGTACTTC. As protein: CASSLDSSYEQYF.

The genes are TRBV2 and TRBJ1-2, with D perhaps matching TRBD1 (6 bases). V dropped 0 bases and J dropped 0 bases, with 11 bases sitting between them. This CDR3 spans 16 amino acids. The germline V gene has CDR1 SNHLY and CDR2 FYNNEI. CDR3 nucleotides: TGTGCCAGCAGTGAAGCGGGGGCAGTACCTAACTATGGCTACACCTTC. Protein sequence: CASSEAGAVPNYGYTF.

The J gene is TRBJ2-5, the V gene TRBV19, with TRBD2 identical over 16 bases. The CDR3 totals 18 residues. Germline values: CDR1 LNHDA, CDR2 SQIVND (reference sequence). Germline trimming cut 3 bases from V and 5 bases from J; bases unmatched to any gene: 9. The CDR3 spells CASSIGPGLAGGLETQYF. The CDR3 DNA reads TGTGCCAGTAGTATCGGACCGGGACTAGCGGGAGGGCTGGAGACCCAGTACTTC.

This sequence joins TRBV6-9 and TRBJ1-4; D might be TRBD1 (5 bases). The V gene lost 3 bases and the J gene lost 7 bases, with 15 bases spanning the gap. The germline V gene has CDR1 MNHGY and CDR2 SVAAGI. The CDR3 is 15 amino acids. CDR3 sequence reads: CASSYVQGVGEKLFF. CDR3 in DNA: TGTGCCAGCAGTTACGTTCAGGGTGTTGGTGAAAAACTGTTTTTT.

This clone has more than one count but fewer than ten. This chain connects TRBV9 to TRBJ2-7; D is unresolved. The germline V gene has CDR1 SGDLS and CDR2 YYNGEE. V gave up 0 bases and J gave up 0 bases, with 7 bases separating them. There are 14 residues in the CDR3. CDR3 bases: TGTGCCAGCAGCGTAGGCAGACTCTCCTACGAGCAGTACTTC. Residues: CASSVGRLSYEQYF.

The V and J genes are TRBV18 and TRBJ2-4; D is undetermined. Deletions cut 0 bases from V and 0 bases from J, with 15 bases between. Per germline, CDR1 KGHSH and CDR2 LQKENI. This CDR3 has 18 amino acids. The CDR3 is CASSPPSVSPLAKNIQYF. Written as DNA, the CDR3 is TGTGCCAGCTCACCACCCTCCGTCTCCCCCTTAGCCAAAAACATTCAGTACTTC. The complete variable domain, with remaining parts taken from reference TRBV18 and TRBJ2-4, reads NAGVMQNPRHLVRRRGQEARLRCSPMKGHSHVYWYRQLPEEGLKFMVYLQKENIIDESGMPKERFSAEFPKEGPSILRIQQVVRGDSAAYFCASSPPSVSPLAKNIQYFGAGTRLSVL.

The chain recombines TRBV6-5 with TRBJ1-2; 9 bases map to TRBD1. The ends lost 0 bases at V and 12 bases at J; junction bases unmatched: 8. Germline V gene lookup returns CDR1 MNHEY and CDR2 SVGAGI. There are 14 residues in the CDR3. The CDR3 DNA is TGTGCCAGCAGTTACTCGCGACAGGGGGATCGAAACACCTTC. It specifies CASSYSRQGDRNTF.

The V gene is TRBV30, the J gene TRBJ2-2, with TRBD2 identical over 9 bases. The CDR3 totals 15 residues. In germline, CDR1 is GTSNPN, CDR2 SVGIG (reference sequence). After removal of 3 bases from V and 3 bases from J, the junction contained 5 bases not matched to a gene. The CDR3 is CAWSVAGVYTGELFF. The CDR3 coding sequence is TGTGCCTGGAGCGTAGCGGGGGTATACACCGGGGAGCTGTTTTTT.

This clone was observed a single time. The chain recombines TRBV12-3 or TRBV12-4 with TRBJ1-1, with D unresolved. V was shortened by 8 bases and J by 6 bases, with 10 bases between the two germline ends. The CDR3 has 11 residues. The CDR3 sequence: CASGLGAEAFF. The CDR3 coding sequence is TGTGCCAGCGGGCTCGGCGCTGAAGCTTTCTTT.

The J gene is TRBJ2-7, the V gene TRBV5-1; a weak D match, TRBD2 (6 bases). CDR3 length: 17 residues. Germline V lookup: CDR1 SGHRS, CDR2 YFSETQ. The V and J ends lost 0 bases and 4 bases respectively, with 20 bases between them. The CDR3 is CASSLAPTGTHPYEQYF. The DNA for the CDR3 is TGCGCCAGCAGCTTGGCCCCGACCGGGACTCATCCTTACGAGCAGTACTTC.

The CDR3 nucleotides read TGCGCCAGCAGTGACGGGGGGCGGGGGACCCAGTACTTC. This encodes CASSDGGRGTQYF. The V call is TRBV10-2, the J call TRBJ2-5; D may be TRBD2 (7 bases). The V end lost 3 bases, the J end lost 7 bases, and 12 bases lay between the germline ends. This CDR3 is built from 13 residues. CDR1 and CDR2 from the germline V gene are WSHSY and SAAADI.

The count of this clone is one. The CDR3 loop is CAWSYRGLSNQPQHF. CDR3 coding DNA: TGTGCCTGGTCGTATCGGGGTTTGAGCAATCAGCCCCAGCATTTT. This chain uses TRBV30 with TRBJ1-5; D gene uncertain. The CDR3 totals 15 residues. Germline CDR1 GTSNPN, CDR2 SVGIG (reference sequence). V was cut by 5 bases and J by 1 base, with 15 bases left in between.

The CDR3 is CASSTDRERNTIYF. The CDR3 DNA sequence: TGTGCCAGCAGCACCGACAGGGAAAGAAACACCATATATTTT. The rearrangement joins TRBV11-2 to TRBJ1-3; TRBD1 agrees at 7 bases. CDR1 SGHAT and CDR2 FQNNGV come from the germline V gene. The CDR3 is 14 amino acids. V was clipped by 5 bases and J by 5 bases; unmatched bases: 6. The full variable domain, with the rest looked up from reference TRBV11-2 and TRBJ1-3, is EAGVAQSPRYKIIEKRQSVAFWCNPISGHATLYWYQQILGQGPKLLIQFQNNGVVDDSQLPKDRFSAERLKGVDSTLKIQPAKLEDSAVYLCASSTDRERNTIYFGEGSWLTVV.

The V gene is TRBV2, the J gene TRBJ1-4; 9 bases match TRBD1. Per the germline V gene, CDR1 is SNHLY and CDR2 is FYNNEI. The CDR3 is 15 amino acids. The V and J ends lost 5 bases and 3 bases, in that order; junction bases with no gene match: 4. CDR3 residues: CASSRDRGANEKLFF. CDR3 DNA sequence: TGTGCCAGCAGTCGAGACAGGGGGGCTAATGAAAAACTGTTTTTT.

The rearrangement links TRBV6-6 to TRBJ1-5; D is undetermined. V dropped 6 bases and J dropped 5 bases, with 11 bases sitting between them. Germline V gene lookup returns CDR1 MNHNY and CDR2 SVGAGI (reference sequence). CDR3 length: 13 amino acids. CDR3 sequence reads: CASSAYTDQPQHF. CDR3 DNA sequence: TGTGCCAGCAGCGCCTATACGGATCAGCCCCAGCATTTT.

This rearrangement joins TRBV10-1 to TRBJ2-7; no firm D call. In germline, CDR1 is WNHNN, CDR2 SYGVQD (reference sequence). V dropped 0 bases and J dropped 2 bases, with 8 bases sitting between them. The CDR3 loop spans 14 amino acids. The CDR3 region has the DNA TGCGCCAGCAGTGAGTCGATTGGAGCCTACGAGCAGTACTTC. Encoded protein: CASSESIGAYEQYF.

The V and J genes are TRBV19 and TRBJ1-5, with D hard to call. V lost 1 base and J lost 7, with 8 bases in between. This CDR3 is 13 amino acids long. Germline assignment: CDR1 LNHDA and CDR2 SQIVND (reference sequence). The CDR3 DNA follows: TGTGCCAGTAGTATAGCAGAGGGCCAGCCCCAGCATTTT. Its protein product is CASSIAEGQPQHF. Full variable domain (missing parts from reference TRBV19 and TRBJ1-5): DGGITQSPKYLFRKEGQNVTLSCEQNLNHDAMYWYRQDPGQGLRLIYYSQIVNDFQKGDIAEGYSVSREKKESFPLTVTSAQKNPTAFYLCASSIAEGQPQHFGDGTRLSIL.

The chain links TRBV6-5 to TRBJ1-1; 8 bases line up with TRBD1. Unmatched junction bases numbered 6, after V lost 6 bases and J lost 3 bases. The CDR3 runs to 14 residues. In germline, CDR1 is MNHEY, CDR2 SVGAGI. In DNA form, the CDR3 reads TGTGCCAGCAGCCGAGAGACAGGGGACACTGAAGCTTTCTTT. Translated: CASSRETGDTEAFF.

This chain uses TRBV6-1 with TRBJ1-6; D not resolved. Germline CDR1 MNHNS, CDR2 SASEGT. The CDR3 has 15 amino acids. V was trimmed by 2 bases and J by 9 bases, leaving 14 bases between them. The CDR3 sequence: CASSEFVVSVSPLHF. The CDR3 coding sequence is TGTGCCAGCAGTGAATTCGTTGTAAGCGTTTCACCCCTCCACTTT.

The CDR3 sequence is CAISPGEGLSNQPQHF. CDR3 bases: TGTGCCATCAGCCCCGGGGAGGGTCTGAGCAATCAGCCCCAGCATTTT. The chain combines TRBV10-3 with TRBJ1-5; D remains unclear. The germline V and J ends were trimmed by 6 bases and 1 base, with 16 bases remaining between them. This CDR3 is built from 16 residues. Germline V gives CDR1 ENHRY, CDR2 SYGVKD.

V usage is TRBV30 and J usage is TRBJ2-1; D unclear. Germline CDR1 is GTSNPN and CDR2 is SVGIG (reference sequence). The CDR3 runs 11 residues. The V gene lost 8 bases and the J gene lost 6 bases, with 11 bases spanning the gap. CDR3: CARVFGNEQFF. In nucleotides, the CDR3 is TGTGCCCGGGTTTTCGGCAATGAGCAGTTCTTC.

CDR3 DNA sequence: TGCGCCAGCAGCTTGTCCAGCGGAACTGAAGCTTTCTTT. Amino acid sequence: CASSLSSGTEAFF. The rearrangement uses TRBV5-1 and TRBJ1-1, with D unresolved. Per germline, CDR1 SGHRS and CDR2 YFSETQ. This CDR3 region has 13 residues. V lost 1 base to trimming and J lost 5 bases, with 9 bases between them.

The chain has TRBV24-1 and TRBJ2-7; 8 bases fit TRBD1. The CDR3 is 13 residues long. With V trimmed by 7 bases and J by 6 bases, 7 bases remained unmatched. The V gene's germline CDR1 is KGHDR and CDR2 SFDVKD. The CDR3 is CATRAQGAVEQYF. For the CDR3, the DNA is TGTGCCACCAGGGCCCAGGGGGCAGTCGAGCAGTACTTC.

The CDR3 loop reads CASSRESVYEQYF. In DNA, the CDR3 is TGTGCCAGCAGCCGGGAGAGCGTTTACGAGCAGTACTTC. This chain uses TRBV2 with TRBJ2-7, with D maybe TRBD2 (6 bases). Germline V lookup: CDR1 SNHLY, CDR2 FYNNEI. Trimming cost V 6 bases and J 4 bases, with 13 bases left between them. The CDR3 length is 13 residues.

The CDR3 region has the DNA TGTGCCAGCAGTTATTCTCCGACAGGAGTCGGAAACACCATATATTTT. Translating it yields CASSYSPTGVGNTIYF. This chain connects TRBV6-6 to TRBJ1-3; D perhaps matches TRBD1 (6 bases). The V and J ends lost 3 bases and 4 bases respectively, with 16 bases between them. Germline V lookup: CDR1 MNHNY, CDR2 SVGAGI (reference sequence). The CDR3 length is 16 residues.

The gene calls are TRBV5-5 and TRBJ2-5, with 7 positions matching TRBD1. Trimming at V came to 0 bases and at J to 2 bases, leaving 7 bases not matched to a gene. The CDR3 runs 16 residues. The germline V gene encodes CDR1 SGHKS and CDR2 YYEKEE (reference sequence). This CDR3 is CASSLGLWGQQETQYF. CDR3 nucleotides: TGTGCCAGCAGCTTGGGGCTTTGGGGACAGCAAGAGACCCAGTACTTC.

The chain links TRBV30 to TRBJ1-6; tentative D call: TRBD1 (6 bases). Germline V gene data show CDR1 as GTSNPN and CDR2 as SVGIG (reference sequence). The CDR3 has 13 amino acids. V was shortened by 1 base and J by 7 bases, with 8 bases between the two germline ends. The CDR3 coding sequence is TGTGCCTGGAGTGGGGGACACAATTCACCCCTCCACTTT. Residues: CAWSGGHNSPLHF. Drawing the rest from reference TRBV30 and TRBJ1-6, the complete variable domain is SQTIHQWPATLVQPVGSPLSLECTVEGTSNPNLYWYRQAAGRGLQLLFYSVGIGQISSEVPQNLSASRPQDRQFILSSKKLLLSDSGFYLCAWSGGHNSPLHFGNGTRLTVT.